The sample holds many counts of the clone carrying this T cell receptor (beta chain). The data originate from a study of early T cells in non-severe SARS-CoV-2 infection. One entry per CDR3 protein, called by TCRdb with MiXCR from the 5' RACE reads. The repertoire has tens of thousands of distinct CDR3 sequences, 4.1% of them found once; the top ten carry more than 5%. The specimen was whole blood. The sequence derives from an adult who was a healthcare worker with PCR-confirmed SARS-CoV-2 infection or an uninfected control (not recorded which).

DNA of the CDR3: TGTGCCAGTAGTCCGACAGGAATCAGCTATGGCTACACCTTC. The encoded protein is CASSPTGISYGYTF. This chain connects TRBV19 to TRBJ1-2; D perhaps matches TRBD1 (6 bases). The CDR3 runs 14 residues. Germline CDR1 is LNHDA and CDR2 is SQIVND (reference sequence). Trimming took 5 bases from V and 4 from J, leaving 14 bases between them.